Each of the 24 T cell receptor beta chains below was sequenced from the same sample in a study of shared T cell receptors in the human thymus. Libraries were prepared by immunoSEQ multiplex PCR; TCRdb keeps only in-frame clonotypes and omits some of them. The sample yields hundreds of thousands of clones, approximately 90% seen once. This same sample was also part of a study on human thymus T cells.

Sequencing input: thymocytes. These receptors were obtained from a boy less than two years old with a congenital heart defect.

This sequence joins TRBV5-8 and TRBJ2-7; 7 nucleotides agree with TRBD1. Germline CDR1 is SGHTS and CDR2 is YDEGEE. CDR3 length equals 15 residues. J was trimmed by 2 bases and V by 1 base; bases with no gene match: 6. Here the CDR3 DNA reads TGTGCCAGCAGCTTGCGTGGACAGGATACCTACGAGCAGTACTTC. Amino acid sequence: CASSLRGQDTYEQYF.

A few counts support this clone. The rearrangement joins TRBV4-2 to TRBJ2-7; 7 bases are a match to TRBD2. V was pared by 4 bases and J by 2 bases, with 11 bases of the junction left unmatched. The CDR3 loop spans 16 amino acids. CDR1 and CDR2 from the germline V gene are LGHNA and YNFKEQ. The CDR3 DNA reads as TGTGCCAGCAGCCCCACACCTGGGAGGGCCCCCTACGAGCAGTACTTC. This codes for CASSPTPGRAPYEQYF.

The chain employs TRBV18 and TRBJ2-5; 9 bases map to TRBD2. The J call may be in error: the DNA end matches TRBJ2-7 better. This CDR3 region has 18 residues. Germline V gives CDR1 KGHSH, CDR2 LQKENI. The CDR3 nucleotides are TGTGCCAGCTCACCACGGGATAACTTAGCGGGAGTCTTCCACGAGCAGTACTTC. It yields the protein CASSPRDNLAGVFHEQYF.

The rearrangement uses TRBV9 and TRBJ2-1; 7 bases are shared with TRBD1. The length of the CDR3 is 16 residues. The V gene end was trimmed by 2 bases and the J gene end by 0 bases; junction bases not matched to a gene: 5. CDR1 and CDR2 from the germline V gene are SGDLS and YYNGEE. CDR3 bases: TGTGCCAGCAGCGTCGTACAGGGGAGCTCCTACAATGAGCAGTTCTTC. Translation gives CASSVVQGSSYNEQFF.

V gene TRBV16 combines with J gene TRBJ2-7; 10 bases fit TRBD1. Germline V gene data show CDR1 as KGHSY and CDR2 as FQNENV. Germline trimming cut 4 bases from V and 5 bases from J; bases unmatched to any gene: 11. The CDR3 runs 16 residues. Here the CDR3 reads CASSRSEDRGDDEQYF. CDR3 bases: TGTGCCAGCAGCCGCTCTGAGGACAGGGGGGACGACGAGCAGTACTTC.

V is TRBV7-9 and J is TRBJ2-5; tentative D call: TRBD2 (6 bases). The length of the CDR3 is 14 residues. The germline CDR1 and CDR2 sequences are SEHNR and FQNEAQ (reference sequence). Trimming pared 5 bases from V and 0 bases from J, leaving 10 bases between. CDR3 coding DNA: TGTGCCAGCAGCGCTGGACTATACCAAGAGACCCAGTACTTC. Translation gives CASSAGLYQETQYF.

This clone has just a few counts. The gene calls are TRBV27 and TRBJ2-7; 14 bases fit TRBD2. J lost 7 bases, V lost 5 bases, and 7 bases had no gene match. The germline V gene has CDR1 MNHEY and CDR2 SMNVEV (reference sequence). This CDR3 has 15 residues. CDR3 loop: CASSGGLAGDGEQYF. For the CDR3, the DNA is TGTGCCAGCAGTGGGGGACTAGCGGGAGATGGGGAGCAGTACTTC.

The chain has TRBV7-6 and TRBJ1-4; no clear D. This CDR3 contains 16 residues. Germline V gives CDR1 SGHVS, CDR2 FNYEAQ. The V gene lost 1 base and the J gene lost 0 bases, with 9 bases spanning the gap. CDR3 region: CASSLGQVATNEKLFF. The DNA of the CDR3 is TGTGCCAGCAGCTTAGGTCAGGTCGCAACTAATGAAAAACTGTTTTTT.

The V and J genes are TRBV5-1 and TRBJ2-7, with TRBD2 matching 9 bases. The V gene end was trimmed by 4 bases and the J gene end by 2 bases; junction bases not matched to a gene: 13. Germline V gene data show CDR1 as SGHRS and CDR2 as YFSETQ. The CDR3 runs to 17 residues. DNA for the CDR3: TGCGCCAGCAGCCGGGCGGGTGTGCGGGGGGGCCCCTACGAGCAGTACTTC. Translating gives CASSRAGVRGGPYEQYF.

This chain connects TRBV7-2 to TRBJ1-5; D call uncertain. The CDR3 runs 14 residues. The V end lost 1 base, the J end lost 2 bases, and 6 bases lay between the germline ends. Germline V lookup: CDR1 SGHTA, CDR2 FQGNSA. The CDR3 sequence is CASSLGEGNQPQHF. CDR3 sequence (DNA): TGTGCCAGCAGCTTAGGGGAGGGCAATCAGCCCCAGCATTTT.

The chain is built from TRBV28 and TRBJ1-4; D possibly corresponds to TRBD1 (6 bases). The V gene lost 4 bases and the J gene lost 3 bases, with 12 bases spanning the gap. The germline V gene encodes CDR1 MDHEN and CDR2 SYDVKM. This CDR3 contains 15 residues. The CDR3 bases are TGTGCCAGCAGTTGGAGGGGGGGCTCTAATGAAAAACTGTTTTTT. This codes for CASSWRGGSNEKLFF. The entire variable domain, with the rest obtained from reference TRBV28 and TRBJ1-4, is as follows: DVKVTQSSRYLVKRTGEKVFLECVQDMDHENMFWYRQDPGLGLRLIYFSYDVKMKEKGDIPEGYSVSREKKERFSLILESASTNQTSMYLCASSWRGGSNEKLFFGSGTQLSVL.

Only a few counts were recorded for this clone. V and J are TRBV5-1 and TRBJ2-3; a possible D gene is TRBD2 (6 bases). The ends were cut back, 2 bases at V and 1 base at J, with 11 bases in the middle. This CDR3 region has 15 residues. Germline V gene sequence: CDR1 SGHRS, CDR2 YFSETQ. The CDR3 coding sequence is TGCGCCAGCAGCTTAACGGGAGAGGGCACAGATACGCAGTATTTT. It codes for CASSLTGEGTDTQYF.

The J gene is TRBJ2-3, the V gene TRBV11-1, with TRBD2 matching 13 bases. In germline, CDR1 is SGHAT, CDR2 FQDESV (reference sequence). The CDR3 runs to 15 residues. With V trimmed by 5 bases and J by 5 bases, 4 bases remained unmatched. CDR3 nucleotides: TGTGCCAGCAGCACTCGACTAGCGGGAGGAGATACGCAGTATTTT. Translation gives CASSTRLAGGDTQYF.

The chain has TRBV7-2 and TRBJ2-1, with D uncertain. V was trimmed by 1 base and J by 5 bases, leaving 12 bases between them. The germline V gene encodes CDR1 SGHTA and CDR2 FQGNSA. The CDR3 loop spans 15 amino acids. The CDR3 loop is CASSLGSGSDNEQFF. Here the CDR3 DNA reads TGTGCCAGCAGCTTAGGGTCAGGATCCGACAATGAGCAGTTCTTC. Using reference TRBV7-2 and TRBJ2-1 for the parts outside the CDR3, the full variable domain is GAGVSQSPSNKVTEKGKDVELRCDPISGHTALYWYRQSLGQGLEFLIYFQGNSAPDKSGLPSDRFSAERTGGSVSTLTIQRTQQEDSAVYLCASSLGSGSDNEQFFGPGTRLTVL.

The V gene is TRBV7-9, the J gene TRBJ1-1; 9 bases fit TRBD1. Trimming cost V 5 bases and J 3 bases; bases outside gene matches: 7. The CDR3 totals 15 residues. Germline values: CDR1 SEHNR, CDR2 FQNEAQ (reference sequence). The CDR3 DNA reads TGTGCCAGCAGCGCTCCGGGACAGGGCTACACTGAAGCTTTCTTT. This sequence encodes CASSAPGQGYTEAFF.

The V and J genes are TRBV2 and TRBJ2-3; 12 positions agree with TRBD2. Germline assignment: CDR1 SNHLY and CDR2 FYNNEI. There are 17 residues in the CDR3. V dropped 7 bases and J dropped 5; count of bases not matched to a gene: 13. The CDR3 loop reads CASTPLAGGPGGDTQYF. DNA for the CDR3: TGTGCCAGCACCCCCCTAGCGGGAGGGCCTGGGGGAGATACGCAGTATTTT.

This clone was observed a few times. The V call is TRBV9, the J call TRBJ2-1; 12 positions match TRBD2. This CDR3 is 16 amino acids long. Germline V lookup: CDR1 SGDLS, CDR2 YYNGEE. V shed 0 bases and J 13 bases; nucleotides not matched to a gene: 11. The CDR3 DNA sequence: TGTGCCAGCAGCGTAGGTAGGGGGGCGACTAGCGGGAGCCAGTTCTTC. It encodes CASSVGRGATSGSQFF.

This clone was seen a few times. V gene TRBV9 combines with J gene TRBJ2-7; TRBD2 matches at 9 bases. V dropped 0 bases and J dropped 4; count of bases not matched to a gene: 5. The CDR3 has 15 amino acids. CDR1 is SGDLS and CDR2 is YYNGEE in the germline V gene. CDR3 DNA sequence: TGTGCCAGCAGCGTAGGGGCTAGCGGGACTTACGAGCAGTACTTC. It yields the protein CASSVGASGTYEQYF.

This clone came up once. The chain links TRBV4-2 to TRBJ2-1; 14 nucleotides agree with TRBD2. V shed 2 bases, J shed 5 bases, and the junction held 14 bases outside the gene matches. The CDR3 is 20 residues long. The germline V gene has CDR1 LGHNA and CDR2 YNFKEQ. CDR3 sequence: CASSQPGLAGEGARDNEQFF. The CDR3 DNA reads TGTGCCAGCAGCCAACCGGGACTAGCGGGAGAGGGGGCCCGGGACAATGAGCAGTTCTTC.

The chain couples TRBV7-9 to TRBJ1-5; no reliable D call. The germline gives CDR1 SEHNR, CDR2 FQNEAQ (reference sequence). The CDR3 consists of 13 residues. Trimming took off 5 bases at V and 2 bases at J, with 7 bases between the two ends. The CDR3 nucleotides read TGTGCCAGCAGCCACAATGGCAATCAGCCCCAGCATTTT. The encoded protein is CASSHNGNQPQHF.

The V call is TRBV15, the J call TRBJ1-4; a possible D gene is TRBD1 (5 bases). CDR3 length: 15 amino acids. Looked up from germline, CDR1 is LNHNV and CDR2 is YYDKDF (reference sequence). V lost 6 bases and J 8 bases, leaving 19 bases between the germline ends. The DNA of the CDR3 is TGTGCCACCAGGGAACCAGGGTTCGAGGAGGAAAAACTGTTTTTT. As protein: CATREPGFEEEKLFF. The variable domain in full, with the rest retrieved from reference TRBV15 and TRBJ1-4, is DAMVIQNPRYQVTQFGKPVTLSCSQTLNHNVMYWYQQKSSQAPKLLFHYYDKDFNNEADTPDNFQSRRPNTSFCFLDIRSPGLGDTAMYLCATREPGFEEEKLFFGSGTQLSVL.

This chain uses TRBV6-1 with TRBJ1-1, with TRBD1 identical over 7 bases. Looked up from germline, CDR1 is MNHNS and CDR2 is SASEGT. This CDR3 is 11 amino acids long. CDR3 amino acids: CAIDRETEAFF. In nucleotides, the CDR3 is TGTGCAATTGACAGGGAGACTGAAGCTTTCTTT.

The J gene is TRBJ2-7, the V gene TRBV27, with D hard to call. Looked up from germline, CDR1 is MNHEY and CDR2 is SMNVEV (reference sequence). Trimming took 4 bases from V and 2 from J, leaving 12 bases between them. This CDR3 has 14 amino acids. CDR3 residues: CASSSEAGAYEQYF. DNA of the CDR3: TGTGCCAGCAGTTCCGAGGCTGGAGCCTACGAGCAGTACTTC.

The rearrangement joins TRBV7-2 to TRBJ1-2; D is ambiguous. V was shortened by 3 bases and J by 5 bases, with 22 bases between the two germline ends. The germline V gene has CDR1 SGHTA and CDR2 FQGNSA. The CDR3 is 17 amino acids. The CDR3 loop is CASSFSRAGTEVYGYTF. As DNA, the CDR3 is TGTGCCAGCAGCTTCTCCCGGGCGGGCACGGAGGTTTATGGCTACACCTTC.